This TCR beta chain was recorded in a study of cytomegalovirus exposure and HLA in healthy donors. General study findings and limits: A few CMV-associated chains were confirmed in vitro to be specific for CMV antigens. As was reported, the classifier diagnosed cytomegalovirus status with high specificity and sensitivity. While the bulk of TCR sequences proved rare, some public TCRs turned up in many donors. The study designated 150 to 200 TCR beta chains cytomegalovirus-associated.

Data came from immunoSEQ multiplex PCR; TCRdb stores just in-frame clones and leaves some out. Here the sample spans about 360,000 clones, roughly 85% being singletons. V was clipped by 4 bases and J by 3 bases; unmatched bases: 11. This CDR3 is built from 17 residues. Germline CDR1 is MDHEN and CDR2 is SYDVKM. In regard to this clone: Its antigen is as yet unknown.

The specimen sequenced was PBMCs. V is TRBV28 and J is TRBJ1-5; 8 bases map to TRBD1. The TCR sequence derives from a woman between 18 and 30 years old in good health and CMV-seronegative. This CDR3 is CASSSMSDRAFNQPQHF. The CDR3 DNA reads as TGTGCCAGCAGTTCTATGTCGGACAGGGCCTTCAATCAGCCCCAGCATTTT.